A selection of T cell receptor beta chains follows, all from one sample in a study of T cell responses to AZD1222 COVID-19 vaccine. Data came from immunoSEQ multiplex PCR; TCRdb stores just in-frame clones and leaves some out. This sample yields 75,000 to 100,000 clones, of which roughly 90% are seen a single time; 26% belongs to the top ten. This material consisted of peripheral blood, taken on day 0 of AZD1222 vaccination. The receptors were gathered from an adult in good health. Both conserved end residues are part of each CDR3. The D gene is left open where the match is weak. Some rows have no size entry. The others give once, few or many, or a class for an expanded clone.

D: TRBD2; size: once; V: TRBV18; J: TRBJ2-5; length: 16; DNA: TGTGCCAGCTCACACGGGACTAGCGGGAGCCGAGAGACCCAGTACTTC; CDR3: CASSHGTSGSRETQYF
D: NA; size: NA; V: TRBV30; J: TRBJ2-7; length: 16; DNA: TGTGCCTGGATGCCCGTCCAGACAAAGAACTTCTACGAGCAGTACTTC; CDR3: CAWMPVQTKNFYEQYF
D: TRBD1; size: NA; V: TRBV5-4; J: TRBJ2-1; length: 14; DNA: TGTGCCAGCAGGTCCGGGACAGACTACAATGAGCAGTTCTTC; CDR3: CASRSGTDYNEQFF
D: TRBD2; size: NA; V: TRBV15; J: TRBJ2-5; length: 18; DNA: TGTGCCACCAGCAGAGCGGGAGGGCGGTGGGCGAAAAGAGAGACCCAGTACTTC; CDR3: CATSRAGGRWAKRETQYF
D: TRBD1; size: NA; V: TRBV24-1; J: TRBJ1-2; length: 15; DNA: TGTGCCACCAGTGAGGTCGGACAGGAGAACTATGGCTACACCTTC; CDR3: CATSEVGQENYGYTF
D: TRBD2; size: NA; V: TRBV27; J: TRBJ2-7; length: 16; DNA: TGTGCCAGCAGTTTAATGGGGACTAGCGGGAGCTACGAGCAGTACTTC; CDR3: CASSLMGTSGSYEQYF
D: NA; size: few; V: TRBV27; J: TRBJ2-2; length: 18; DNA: TGTGCCAGCAGTCGCTCCTCTGGGAGCGGCCTTAACACCGGGGAGCTGTTTTTT; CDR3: CASSRSSGSGLNTGELFF
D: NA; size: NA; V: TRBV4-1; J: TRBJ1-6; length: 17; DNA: TGCGCCAGCAGCCACCCGTCCGGGACACCCGTAGGGTCACCCCTCCACTTT; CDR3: CASSHPSGTPVGSPLHF
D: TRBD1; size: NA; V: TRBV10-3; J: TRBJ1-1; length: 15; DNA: TGTGCCATCAGTAAATCCGGGACAGCGAACACTGAAGCTTTCTTT; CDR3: CAISKSGTANTEAFF
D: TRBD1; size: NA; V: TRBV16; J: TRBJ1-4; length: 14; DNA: TGTGCCAGCAGCCCACAGGGGCCTAATGAAAAACTGTTTTTT; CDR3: CASSPQGPNEKLFF
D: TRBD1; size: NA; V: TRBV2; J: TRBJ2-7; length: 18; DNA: TGTGCCAGCGCCGGGACAGGGGAAAGTCCCGTAAGCTCCTACGAGCAGTACTTC; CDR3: CASAGTGESPVSSYEQYF
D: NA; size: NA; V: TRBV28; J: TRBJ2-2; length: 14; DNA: TGTGCCAGCAGTTTAGAGACCCACACCGGGGAGCTGTTTTTT; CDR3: CASSLETHTGELFF
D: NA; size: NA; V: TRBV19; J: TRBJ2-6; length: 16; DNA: TGTGCCAGTACGCCAGGTTCGGTGCCTGGGGCCAACGTCCTGACTTTC; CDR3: CASTPGSVPGANVLTF
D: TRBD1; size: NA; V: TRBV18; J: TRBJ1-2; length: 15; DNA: TGTGCCAGCTCACCACGGGACAGGGACACATCCGGCTACACCTTC; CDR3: CASSPRDRDTSGYTF
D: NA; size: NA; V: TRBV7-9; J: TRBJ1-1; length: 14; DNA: TGTGCCAGCAGCTTAGGGACAGCGAACACTGAAGCTTTCTTT; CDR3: CASSLGTANTEAFF
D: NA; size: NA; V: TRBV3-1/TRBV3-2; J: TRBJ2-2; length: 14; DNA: TGTGCCAGCAGCCAAGATCCGTCCCCAGGGGAGCTGTTTTTT; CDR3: CASSQDPSPGELFF
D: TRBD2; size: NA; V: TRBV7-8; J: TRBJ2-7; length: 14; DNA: TGTGCCAGCAGCCGCGGGAGGGAGAGGTACGAGCAGTACTTC; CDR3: CASSRGRERYEQYF
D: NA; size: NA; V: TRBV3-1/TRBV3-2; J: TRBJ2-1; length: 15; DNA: TGTGCCAGCAGACTCACTCCGGGACCTCCCAATGAGCAGTTCTTC; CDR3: CASRLTPGPPNEQFF
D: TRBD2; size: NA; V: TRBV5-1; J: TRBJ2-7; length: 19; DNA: TGCGCCAGCAGCTTGGGCGGTCAGGGCAGGGGACTAGCCTCCTACGAGCAGTACTTC; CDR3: CASSLGGQGRGLASYEQYF
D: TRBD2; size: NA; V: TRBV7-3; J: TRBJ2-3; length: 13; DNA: TGTGCCAGCAGCTTAACTAAGCGGGAGACTAAGTATTTT; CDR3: CASSLTKRETKYF
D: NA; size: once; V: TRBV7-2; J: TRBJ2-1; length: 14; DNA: TGTGCCAGCCGTTCACGAGCTTCCTACAATGAGCAGTTCTTC; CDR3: CASRSRASYNEQFF
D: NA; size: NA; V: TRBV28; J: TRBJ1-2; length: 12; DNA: TGTGCCAGCAGTTTCGGGGATTTTGGCTACACCTTC; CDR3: CASSFGDFGYTF
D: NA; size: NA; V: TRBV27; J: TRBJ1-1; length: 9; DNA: TGTGCCAGCAGTTTAAAAGCTTTCTTT; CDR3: CASSLKAFF
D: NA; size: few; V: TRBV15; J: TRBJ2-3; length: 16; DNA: TGTGCCACCAGCAGATATCGGGGACAAGGCACAGATACGCAGTATTTT; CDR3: CATSRYRGQGTDTQYF
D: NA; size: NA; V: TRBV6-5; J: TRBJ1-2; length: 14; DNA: TGTGCCAGCAGCCGAACAGGGTGGAGCTATGGCTACACCTTC; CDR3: CASSRTGWSYGYTF
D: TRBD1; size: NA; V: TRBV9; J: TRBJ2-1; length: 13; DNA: TGTGCCAGCAGCGGACAGGGGGACAATGAGCAGTTCTTC; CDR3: CASSGQGDNEQFF
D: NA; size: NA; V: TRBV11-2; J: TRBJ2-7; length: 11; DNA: TGTGCCAGCGGCACGGGTTACGAGCAGTACTTC; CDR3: CASGTGYEQYF
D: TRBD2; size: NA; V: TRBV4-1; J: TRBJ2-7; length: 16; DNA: TGCGCCAGCAGCCAGGAGGGACTAGCGGGAGTATACGAGCAGTACTTC; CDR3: CASSQEGLAGVYEQYF
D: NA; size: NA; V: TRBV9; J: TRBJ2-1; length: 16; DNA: TGTGCCAGCAGCGTAGGGACAGCGAGCTCCTACAATGAGCAGTTCTTC; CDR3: CASSVGTASSYNEQFF
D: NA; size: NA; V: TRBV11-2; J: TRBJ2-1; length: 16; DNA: TGTGCCAGCAGCTCCTCCCCAACAGGTTCTTACAATGAGCAGTTCTTC; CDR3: CASSSSPTGSYNEQFF
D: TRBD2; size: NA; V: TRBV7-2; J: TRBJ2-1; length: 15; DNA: TGTGCCAGCAGCTTAGGGCCCCTAGCGGGACAGGAGCAGTTCTTC; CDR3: CASSLGPLAGQEQFF
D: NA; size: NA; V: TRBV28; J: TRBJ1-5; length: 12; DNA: TGTGCCAGCAGCCCCGGCCGGCAGCCCCAGCATTTT; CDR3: CASSPGRQPQHF
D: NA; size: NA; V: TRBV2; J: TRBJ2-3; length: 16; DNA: TGTGCCAGCAGTGAAGCTCGGCGGGGCGGTACAGATACGCAGTATTTT; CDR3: CASSEARRGGTDTQYF
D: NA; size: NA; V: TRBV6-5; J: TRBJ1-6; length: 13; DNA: TGTGCCAGCAGAGGGGGAGGTAATTCACCCCTCCACTTT; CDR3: CASRGGGNSPLHF
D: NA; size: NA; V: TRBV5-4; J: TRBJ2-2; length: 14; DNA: TGTGCCAGCAGCTTTGAGGTGAACACCGGGGAGCTGTTTTTT; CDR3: CASSFEVNTGELFF
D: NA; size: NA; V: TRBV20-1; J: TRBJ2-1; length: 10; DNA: TGCAGTGCTGCCCGGGACTGGGCGTTCTTC; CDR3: CSAARDWAFF
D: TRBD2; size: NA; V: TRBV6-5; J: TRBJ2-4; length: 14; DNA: TGTGCCGGACAACGGACTAGCGGGAGCAACATTCAGTACTTC; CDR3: CAGQRTSGSNIQYF
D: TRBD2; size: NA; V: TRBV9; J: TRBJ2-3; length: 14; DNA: TGTGCCAGCAGCGTAGATGGCGGGAGTGATACGCAGTATTTT; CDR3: CASSVDGGSDTQYF
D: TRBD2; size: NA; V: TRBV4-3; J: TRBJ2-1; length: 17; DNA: TGCGCCAGCAGCCGGGTAGCGGGAGGTTCCTCCTACAATGAGCAGTTCTTC; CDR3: CASSRVAGGSSYNEQFF
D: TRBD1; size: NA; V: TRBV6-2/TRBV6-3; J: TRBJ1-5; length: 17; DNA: TGTGCCAGCAGTTACCCGACAGGGGGCGGGAGCAATCAGCCCCAGCATTTT; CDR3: CASSYPTGGGSNQPQHF
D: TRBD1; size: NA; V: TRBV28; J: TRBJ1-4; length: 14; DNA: TGTGCCAGCAGGGAGACAGGGGGCGACGAAAAACTGTTTTTT; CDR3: CASRETGGDEKLFF
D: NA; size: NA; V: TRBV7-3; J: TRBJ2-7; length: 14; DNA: TGTGCCAGCAGCCCCCCTTGGCGAGCGTACGAGCAGTACTTC; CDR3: CASSPPWRAYEQYF
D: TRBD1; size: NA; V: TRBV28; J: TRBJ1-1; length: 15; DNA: TGTGCCAGCACGACCGCCAGGGGGGCAAACACTGAAGCTTTCTTT; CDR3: CASTTARGANTEAFF
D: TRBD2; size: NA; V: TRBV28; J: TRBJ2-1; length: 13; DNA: TGTGCCAGCCACACTAGCGCGTACAATGAGCAGTTCTTC; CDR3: CASHTSAYNEQFF
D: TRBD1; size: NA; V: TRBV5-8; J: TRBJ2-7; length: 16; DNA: TGTGCCAGCAGCTTGGAACCCCGGACAGGGTCACCCGAGCAGTACTTC; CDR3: CASSLEPRTGSPEQYF
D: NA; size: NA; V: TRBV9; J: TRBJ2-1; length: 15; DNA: TGTGCCAGCAGCGTAGCTAGCGCGGCTTTGGATGAGCAGTTCTTC; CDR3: CASSVASAALDEQFF
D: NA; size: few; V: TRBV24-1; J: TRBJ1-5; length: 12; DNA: TGTGCCACCAGTGATTTTGGGCAGCCCCAGCATTTT; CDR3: CATSDFGQPQHF
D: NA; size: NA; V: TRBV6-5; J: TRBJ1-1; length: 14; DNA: TGTGCCAGCAAAGCAACAGGGCCTCACACTGAAGCTTTCTTT; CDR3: CASKATGPHTEAFF
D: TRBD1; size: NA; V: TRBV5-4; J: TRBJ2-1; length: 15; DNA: TGTGCCAGCAGCCCAGGGCAGGGGGCCTACAATGAGCAGTTCTTC; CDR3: CASSPGQGAYNEQFF
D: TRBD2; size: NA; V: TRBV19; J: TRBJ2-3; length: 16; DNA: TGTGCCAGTAGTGTTTCTCCGGGACTAAGCACAGATACGCAGTATTTT; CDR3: CASSVSPGLSTDTQYF
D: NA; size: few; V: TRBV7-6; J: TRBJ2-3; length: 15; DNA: TGTGCCAGCAGCTTATTCGGGAGCGAGGGAGATACGCAGTATTTT; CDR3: CASSLFGSEGDTQYF
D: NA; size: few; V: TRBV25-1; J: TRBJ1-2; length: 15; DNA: TGTGCCAGCAGTCCCGTGGCAGGGGTTCTTTACGGCTACACCTTC; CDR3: CASSPVAGVLYGYTF
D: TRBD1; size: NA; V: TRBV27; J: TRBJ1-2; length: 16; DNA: TGTGCCAGCAGTTTAACCCCCCGACAGGGGACCTATGGCTACACCTTC; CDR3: CASSLTPRQGTYGYTF
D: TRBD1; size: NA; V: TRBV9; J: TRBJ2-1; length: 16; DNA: TGTGCCAGCAGCCCGAGGGGGGACAGGGCCTACAATGAGCAGTTCTTC; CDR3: CASSPRGDRAYNEQFF
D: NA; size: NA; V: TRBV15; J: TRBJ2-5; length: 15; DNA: TGTGCCACCAGCAGATCAGCTGCTATTCAAGAGACCCAGTACTTC; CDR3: CATSRSAAIQETQYF